This record covers a single T cell receptor beta chain. The sample belongs to a study of blood T cell repertoires in COVID-19. Grouping used clinical history reported by participants in a survey and questionnaire. Per the germline V gene, CDR1 is MDHEN and CDR2 is SYDVKM. J was trimmed by 0 bases and V by 9 bases; bases with no gene match: 4. The length of the CDR3 is 13 residues. Original analysis: Amplification with reference gene primers provided the estimates of nucleated cell counts. Assay used: immunoSEQ multiplex PCR; TCRdb lists only in-frame clones, some missing. The DNA was the basis for D and trimming; V, J and clone size are from that table. Among fewer than 250,000 clones listed, about 87% were seen once.

The TCR sequence derives from a woman in her twenties or thirties with acute COVID-19. What was sequenced was PBMCs or T cells enriched from blood (not recorded which). V gene TRBV28 combines with J gene TRBJ1-1; 7 nucleotides agree with TRBD1. CDR3 residues: CASLQGLNTEAFF. The CDR3 nucleotides read TGTGCCAGTTTACAGGGGCTGAACACTGAAGCTTTCTTT.